This T cell receptor beta chain was identified during a study of cytomegalovirus exposure and HLA in healthy donors. The CDR3 length is 18 residues. Primers: 60 Vbeta forward and 13 Jbeta reverse. TCRdb keeps only in-frame clones here, not all; method: immunoSEQ multiplex PCR. The data show 95,000 to 150,000 clones, around 84% seen once. The TCR originated in a man aged 18 to 29 in good health and CMV-seronegative. This sequence joins TRBV21-1 and TRBJ1-3. TRBV21-1 is assigned pseudogene status. Sequenced: PBMCs. DNA of the CDR3: TGTGCCAGCAGCAAAGCGCGGGTAGGGCGCTACTCTGGAAACACCATATATTTT. This encodes CASSKARVGRYSGNTIYF.